This T cell receptor beta chain was captured by sequencing in a study of T cells expressing NK-cell markers. Background on the study: Sequencing of TCR beta repertoires drew on sorted CD3+CD56+NKG2C+, CD3+CD56+NKG2C- and CD3+CD56-NKG2C+ T cells. Among the eight sequenced donors, seven tested HCMV-seropositive and one tested seronegative.

Concerning this clonotype: What it binds is not known.

Study-level results: Topping the CD3+CD56-NKG2C+ fraction as well were these clonotypes, in a few donors.

What made the TCR beta cDNA was 5'RACE template switching with UMIs. With the 5' RACE reads reprocessed, TCRdb shows one record per CDR3 protein and no DNA. The sample table sets out more than 400,000 distinct CDR3 sequences. CDR3 length: 13 amino acids. Germline V gene sequence: CDR1 SGHKS, CDR2 YYEKEE (reference sequence). This rearrangement joins TRBV5-5 to TRBJ2-3. The material sequenced was blood T cells: a sorted CD56 or NKG2C T cell subset, CD4+ or CD8+ T cells, or bulk PBMC T cells (not recorded which). This clonotype originated in a woman between 18 and 75 years old in good health. CDR3 in amino acids: CASSLDGADTQYF.